A selection of T cell receptor beta chains follows, all from one sample in a study of CD8 T cells in ankylosing spondylitis. In TCRdb, the 5' RACE reads were re-called with MiXCR into one record per CDR3 protein. The data contain some 240,000 distinct CDR3 sequences, 7% to 8% of them seen just once; the ten biggest clones take up 14%. Source material: blood, either unsorted or a sorted T cell fraction (not recorded which). These receptors all come from a male donor with ankylosing spondylitis. Each CDR3 is given with its conserved first and last residue. The D gene is left open where the match is weak. The size field is filled for only some rows; it gives once, few, many or a size class.

v_gene: TRBV4-2; d_gene: TRBD2; j_gene: TRBJ2-7; abundance: many; CDR3aa: CASSQDLASGSYEQYF; CDR3nt: TGTGCCAGCAGCCAAGATTTGGCTAGCGGCTCCTACGAGCAGTACTTC
v_gene: TRBV12-3/TRBV12-4; d_gene: TRBD2; j_gene: TRBJ2-7; abundance: many; CDR3aa: CASSTTSGTSYEQYF; CDR3nt: TGTGCCAGCAGTACTACTAGCGGGACCTCCTACGAGCAGTACTTC
v_gene: TRBV28; d_gene: TRBD1; j_gene: TRBJ2-3; abundance: many; CDR3aa: CASTTIQGDPDTQYF; CDR3nt: TGTGCCAGCACCACAATTCAGGGGGACCCAGATACGCAGTATTTT
v_gene: TRBV7-8; d_gene: -; j_gene: TRBJ1-3; abundance: many; CDR3aa: CASSPWAMGASGNTIYF; CDR3nt: TGTGCCAGCAGCCCATGGGCCATGGGGGCGTCTGGAAACACCATATATTTT
v_gene: TRBV28; d_gene: -; j_gene: TRBJ2-4; abundance: -; CDR3aa: CASSHPQRQSLAKNIQYF; CDR3nt: TGTGCCAGCAGCCATCCGCAAAGACAGTCGCTAGCCAAAAACATTCAGTACTTC
v_gene: TRBV11-2; d_gene: TRBD1; j_gene: TRBJ2-7; abundance: few; CDR3aa: CASSLVALRRDRTTYEQYF; CDR3nt: TGTGCCAGCAGCTTAGTGGCCCTTAGGCGGGACAGGACCACCTACGAGCAGTACTTC
v_gene: TRBV14; d_gene: -; j_gene: TRBJ1-1; abundance: few; CDR3aa: CASSPSFGTLNTEAFF; CDR3nt: TGTGCCAGCAGCCCCTCTTTCGGGACACTGAACACTGAAGCTTTCTTT
v_gene: TRBV4-3; d_gene: TRBD1; j_gene: TRBJ1-1; abundance: many; CDR3aa: CASSQVTGLDAFF; CDR3nt: TGCGCCAGCAGCCAAGTGACAGGGCTAGATGCTTTCTTT
v_gene: TRBV19; d_gene: TRBD1; j_gene: TRBJ2-1; abundance: few; CDR3aa: CASSISVTGYNEQFF; CDR3nt: TGTGCCAGTAGTATATCGGTGACAGGGTATAATGAGCAGTTCTTC
v_gene: TRBV4-3; d_gene: -; j_gene: TRBJ1-1; abundance: many; CDR3aa: CASSQDPGIGSFEAFF; CDR3nt: TGCGCCAGCAGCCAAGACCCGGGGATCGGGAGCTTTGAAGCTTTCTTT
v_gene: TRBV28; d_gene: -; j_gene: TRBJ2-2; abundance: hyperexpanded; CDR3aa: CASSYRGTGELFF; CDR3nt: TGTGCCAGCAGTTATCGGGGGACCGGGGAGCTGTTTTTT
v_gene: TRBV29-1; d_gene: -; j_gene: TRBJ1-2; abundance: -; CDR3aa: CSVEGWYGYTF; CDR3nt: TGCAGCGTTGAGGGCTGGTATGGCTACACCTTC
v_gene: TRBV6-2/TRBV6-3; d_gene: -; j_gene: TRBJ1-5; abundance: many; CDR3aa: CASSYRGISNQPQHF; CDR3nt: TGTGCCAGCAGTTACCGAGGGATTAGCAATCAGCCCCAGCATTTT
v_gene: TRBV11-2; d_gene: TRBD2; j_gene: TRBJ2-1; abundance: -; CDR3aa: CASSLTSGRGEQFF; CDR3nt: TGTGCCAGCAGCTTAACTAGCGGGAGGGGTGAGCAGTTCTTC
v_gene: TRBV29-1; d_gene: -; j_gene: TRBJ2-3; abundance: many; CDR3aa: CSAGEDTQYF; CDR3nt: TGCAGCGCCGGTGAGGATACGCAGTATTTT
v_gene: TRBV7-6; d_gene: -; j_gene: TRBJ2-1; abundance: few; CDR3aa: CASSSLSGGPKDNEQFF; CDR3nt: TGTGCCAGCAGCTCCCTTTCTGGGGGACCTAAGGACAATGAGCAGTTCTTC
v_gene: TRBV12-3/TRBV12-4; d_gene: -; j_gene: TRBJ1-2; abundance: many; CDR3aa: CASSLGTGQRGYTF; CDR3nt: TGTGCCAGCAGTTTAGGTACGGGACAAAGAGGCTACACCTTC
v_gene: TRBV7-9; d_gene: -; j_gene: TRBJ2-3; abundance: many; CDR3aa: CASSRDPTDTQYF; CDR3nt: TGTGCCAGCAGCCGCGATCCCACAGATACGCAGTATTTT
v_gene: TRBV24-1; d_gene: -; j_gene: TRBJ2-2; abundance: many; CDR3aa: CATSDLAKSGAGELFF; CDR3nt: TGTGCCACCAGTGATTTGGCAAAATCAGGGGCCGGGGAGCTGTTTTTT
v_gene: TRBV12-3/TRBV12-4; d_gene: -; j_gene: TRBJ1-5; abundance: few; CDR3aa: CASRGRRDRGDQPQHF; CDR3nt: TGTGCCAGCAGGGGCCGCCGGGACCGTGGAGATCAGCCCCAGCATTTT
v_gene: TRBV29-1; d_gene: -; j_gene: TRBJ1-1; abundance: many; CDR3aa: CSVSLGGYTEAFF; CDR3nt: TGCAGCGTTTCGCTAGGGGGTTACACTGAAGCTTTCTTT
v_gene: TRBV6-1; d_gene: -; j_gene: TRBJ1-2; abundance: many; CDR3aa: CASRLAGNYGYTF; CDR3nt: TGTGCCAGCAGGTTGGCAGGGAACTATGGCTACACCTTC
v_gene: TRBV4-2; d_gene: TRBD2; j_gene: TRBJ2-7; abundance: many; CDR3aa: CASSQDGAGYEQYF; CDR3nt: TGTGCCAGCAGCCAAGACGGAGCGGGGTACGAGCAGTACTTC
v_gene: TRBV2; d_gene: TRBD1; j_gene: TRBJ2-7; abundance: many; CDR3aa: CASRESGTGDYEQYF; CDR3nt: TGTGCCAGCAGGGAATCCGGGACAGGGGACTACGAGCAGTACTTC
v_gene: TRBV9; d_gene: -; j_gene: TRBJ2-6; abundance: many; CDR3aa: CASSFRPSSGANVLTF; CDR3nt: TGTGCCAGCAGCTTCCGCCCGAGCTCTGGGGCCAACGTCCTGACTTTC
v_gene: TRBV20-1; d_gene: TRBD2; j_gene: TRBJ2-3; abundance: -; CDR3aa: CSARVWSGGQDTQYF; CDR3nt: TGCAGTGCTAGGGTTTGGTCGGGGGGGCAAGATACGCAGTATTTT
v_gene: TRBV7-9; d_gene: -; j_gene: TRBJ1-1; abundance: many; CDR3aa: CASIPLEGQNTEAFF; CDR3nt: TGTGCCAGCATCCCTCTTGAGGGCCAGAACACTGAAGCTTTCTTT
v_gene: TRBV4-1; d_gene: TRBD2; j_gene: TRBJ2-7; abundance: many; CDR3aa: CASSQGAGVSYEQYF; CDR3nt: TGCGCCAGCAGCCAAGGAGCGGGAGTCTCTTACGAGCAGTACTTC
v_gene: TRBV4-1; d_gene: -; j_gene: TRBJ2-3; abundance: many; CDR3aa: CASSQNLGRTDTQYF; CDR3nt: TGCGCCAGCAGCCAAAACCTCGGGCGCACAGATACGCAGTATTTT
v_gene: TRBV18; d_gene: -; j_gene: TRBJ1-2; abundance: few; CDR3aa: CASSEGHPVWGYTF; CDR3nt: TGTGCCAGCTCAGAGGGACATCCTGTATGGGGCTACACCTTC
v_gene: TRBV27; d_gene: -; j_gene: TRBJ2-2; abundance: many; CDR3aa: CASSLTLRSFLATNTGELFF; CDR3nt: TGTGCCAGCAGTTTAACCCTCCGGTCCTTTCTTGCCACAAACACCGGGGAGCTGTTTTTT
v_gene: TRBV7-9; d_gene: -; j_gene: TRBJ2-7; abundance: many; CDR3aa: CASSVSGIYMEQYF; CDR3nt: TGTGCCAGCAGCGTTAGCGGAATATACATGGAGCAGTACTTC
v_gene: TRBV3-1; d_gene: -; j_gene: TRBJ2-7; abundance: -; CDR3aa: CASSPLLISYEQYF; CDR3nt: TGTGCCAGCAGCCCGCTGTTGATCTCCTACGAGCAGTACTTC
v_gene: TRBV20-1; d_gene: -; j_gene: TRBJ1-1; abundance: -; CDR3aa: CSARDRGVNTEAFF; CDR3nt: TGCAGTGCTAGAGATCGGGGGGTGAACACTGAAGCTTTCTTT
v_gene: TRBV11-3; d_gene: -; j_gene: TRBJ1-1; abundance: few; CDR3aa: CASSLGPRPNTEAFF; CDR3nt: TGTGCCAGCAGCTTAGGGCCCAGACCGAACACTGAAGCTTTCTTT
v_gene: TRBV6-1; d_gene: -; j_gene: TRBJ2-5; abundance: -; CDR3aa: CASSPFDGGWTQYF; CDR3nt: TGTGCCAGCAGCCCCTTCGATGGGGGGTGGACCCAGTACTTC
v_gene: TRBV20-1; d_gene: -; j_gene: TRBJ2-5; abundance: few; CDR3aa: CSARQWGVGEETQYF; CDR3nt: TGCAGTGCCAGACAGTGGGGTGTGGGTGAAGAGACCCAGTACTTC
v_gene: TRBV9; d_gene: TRBD2; j_gene: TRBJ2-5; abundance: few; CDR3aa: CASSVGGGRGTQYF; CDR3nt: TGTGCCAGCAGCGTAGGGGGGGGTCGGGGGACCCAGTACTTC
v_gene: TRBV27; d_gene: -; j_gene: TRBJ2-1; abundance: few; CDR3aa: CASSDLGEQFF; CDR3nt: TGTGCCAGCAGTGATTTGGGTGAGCAGTTCTTC
v_gene: TRBV9; d_gene: -; j_gene: TRBJ2-1; abundance: many; CDR3aa: CASSVALDYNEQFF; CDR3nt: TGTGCCAGCAGCGTGGCACTGGACTACAATGAGCAGTTCTTC
v_gene: TRBV4-2; d_gene: -; j_gene: TRBJ2-1; abundance: many; CDR3aa: CASSQGSRHNEQFF; CDR3nt: TGTGCCAGCAGCCAGGGGTCCCGACACAATGAGCAGTTCTTC
v_gene: TRBV7-9; d_gene: TRBD1; j_gene: TRBJ1-1; abundance: many; CDR3aa: CASPQGAGTEAFF; CDR3nt: TGTGCCAGCCCACAGGGGGCAGGCACTGAAGCTTTCTTT
v_gene: TRBV7-9; d_gene: TRBD1; j_gene: TRBJ1-2; abundance: many; CDR3aa: CASSPGTANYGYTF; CDR3nt: TGTGCCAGCAGCCCTGGGACAGCTAACTATGGCTACACCTTC
v_gene: TRBV6-1; d_gene: TRBD2; j_gene: TRBJ2-7; abundance: many; CDR3aa: CASRTSGLYEQYF; CDR3nt: TGTGCCAGCAGGACTAGCGGCCTTTACGAGCAGTACTTC
v_gene: TRBV13; d_gene: TRBD1; j_gene: TRBJ2-7; abundance: large; CDR3aa: CASSGRQGNSYEQYF; CDR3nt: TGTGCCAGCAGCGGTCGACAGGGTAACAGCTACGAGCAGTACTTC
v_gene: TRBV4-2; d_gene: -; j_gene: TRBJ2-1; abundance: many; CDR3aa: CASSQTTGDYNEQFF; CDR3nt: TGTGCCAGCAGCCAGACCACGGGGGACTACAATGAGCAGTTCTTC
v_gene: TRBV4-2; d_gene: TRBD1; j_gene: TRBJ2-7; abundance: -; CDR3aa: CASTRGTGVGYEQYF; CDR3nt: TGTGCCAGTACGCGTGGGACAGGGGTGGGCTACGAGCAGTACTTC
v_gene: TRBV7-3; d_gene: -; j_gene: TRBJ2-5; abundance: many; CDR3aa: CASSFYAGSRETQYF; CDR3nt: TGTGCCAGCAGCTTCTACGCCGGATCCCGAGAGACCCAGTACTTC